This T cell receptor (beta chain) was identified during a study of early T cells in non-severe SARS-CoV-2 infection. One entry per CDR3 protein, called by TCRdb with MiXCR from the 5' RACE reads. This sample yields about 53,000 distinct CDR3 sequences, of which approximately 12% are seen a single time; around 2.5% belongs to the top ten. The CDR3 spans 12 residues. Germline-derived CDR1 and CDR2 are SGHAT and FQNNGV. The V end was cut by 0 bases, the J end by 6 bases, with 2 bases between. This clonotype was seen repeatedly, ten times or more. The material sequenced was whole blood, taken at baseline. The gene calls are TRBV11-2 and TRBJ2-2, with D uncertain. The TCR sequence derives from an adult who was a healthcare worker with PCR-confirmed SARS-CoV-2 infection or an uninfected control (not recorded which). The CDR3 DNA sequence: TGTGCCAGCAGCTTAGAGGCCGGGGAGCTGTTTTTT. Encoded protein: CASSLEAGELFF.